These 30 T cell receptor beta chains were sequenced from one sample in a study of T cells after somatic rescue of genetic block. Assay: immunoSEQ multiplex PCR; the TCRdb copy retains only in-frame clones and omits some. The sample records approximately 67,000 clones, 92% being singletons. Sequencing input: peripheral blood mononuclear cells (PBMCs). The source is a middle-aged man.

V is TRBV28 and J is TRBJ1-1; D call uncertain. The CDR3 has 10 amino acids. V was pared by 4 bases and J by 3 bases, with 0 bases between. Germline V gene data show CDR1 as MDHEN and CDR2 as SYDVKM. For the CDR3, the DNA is TGTGCCAGCAGTTACACTGAAGCTTTCTTT. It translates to CASSYTEAFF.

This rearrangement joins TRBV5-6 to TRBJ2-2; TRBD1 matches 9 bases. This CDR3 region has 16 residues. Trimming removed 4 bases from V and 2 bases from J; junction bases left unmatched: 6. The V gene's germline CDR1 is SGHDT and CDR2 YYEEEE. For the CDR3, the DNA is TGTGCCAGCAGCGGAGGGACAGGGTTAAACACCGGGGAGCTGTTTTTT. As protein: CASSGGTGLNTGELFF.

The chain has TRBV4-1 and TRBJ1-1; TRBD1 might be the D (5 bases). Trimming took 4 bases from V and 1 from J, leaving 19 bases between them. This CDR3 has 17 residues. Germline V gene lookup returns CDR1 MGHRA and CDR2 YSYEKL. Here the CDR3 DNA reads TGCGCCAGCAGCCCCTACCAGTATGGGACGTCGAACACTGAAGCTTTCTTT. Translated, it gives CASSPYQYGTSNTEAFF.

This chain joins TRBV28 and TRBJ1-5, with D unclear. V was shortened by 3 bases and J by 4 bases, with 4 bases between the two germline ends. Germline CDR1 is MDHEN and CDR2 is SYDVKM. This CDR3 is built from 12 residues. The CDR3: CASSFENQPQHF. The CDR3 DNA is TGTGCCAGCAGTTTCGAAAATCAGCCCCAGCATTTT.

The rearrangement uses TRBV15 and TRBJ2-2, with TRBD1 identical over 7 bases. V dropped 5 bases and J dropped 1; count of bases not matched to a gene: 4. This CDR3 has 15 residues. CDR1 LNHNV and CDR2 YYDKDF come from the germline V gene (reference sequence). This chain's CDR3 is CATSDHRGNTGELFF. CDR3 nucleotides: TGTGCCACCAGCGATCACAGGGGGAACACCGGGGAGCTGTTTTTT.

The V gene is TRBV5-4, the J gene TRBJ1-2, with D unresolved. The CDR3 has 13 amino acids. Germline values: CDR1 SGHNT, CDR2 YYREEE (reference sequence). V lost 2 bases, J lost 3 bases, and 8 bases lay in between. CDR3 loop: CASSLRTDYGYTF. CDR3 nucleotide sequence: TGTGCCAGCAGCTTAAGAACGGACTATGGCTACACCTTC. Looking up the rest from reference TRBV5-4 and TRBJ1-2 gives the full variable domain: ETGVTQSPTHLIKTRGQQVTLRCSSQSGHNTVSWYQQALGQGPQFIFQYYREEENGRGNFPPRFSGLQFPNYSSELNVNALELDDSALYLCASSLRTDYGYTFGSGTRLTVV.

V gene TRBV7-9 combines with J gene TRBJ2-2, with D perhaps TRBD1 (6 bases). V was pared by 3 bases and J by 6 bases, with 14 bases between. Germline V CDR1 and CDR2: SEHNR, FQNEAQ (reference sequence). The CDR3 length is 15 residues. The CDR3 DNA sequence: TGTGCCAGCAGCTTGTGGGACAAAGGGGCCGGGGAGCTGTTTTTT. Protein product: CASSLWDKGAGELFF.

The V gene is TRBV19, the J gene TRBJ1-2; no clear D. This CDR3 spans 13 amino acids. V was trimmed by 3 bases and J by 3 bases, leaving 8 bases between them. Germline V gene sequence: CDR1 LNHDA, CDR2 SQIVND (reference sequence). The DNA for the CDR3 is TGTGCCAGTAGTATGGGCGGGGACTATGGCTACACCTTC. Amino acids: CASSMGGDYGYTF.

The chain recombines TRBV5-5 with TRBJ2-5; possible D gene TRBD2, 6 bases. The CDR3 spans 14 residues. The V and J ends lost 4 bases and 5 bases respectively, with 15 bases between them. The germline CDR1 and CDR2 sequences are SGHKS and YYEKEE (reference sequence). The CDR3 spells CASSQDLRGETQYF. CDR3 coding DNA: TGTGCCAGCAGCCAAGATCTGCGGGGCGAGACCCAGTACTTC. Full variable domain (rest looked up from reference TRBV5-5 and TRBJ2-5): DAGVTQSPTHLIKTRGQQVTLRCSPISGHKSVSWYQQVLGQGPQFIFQYYEKEERGRGNFPDRFSARQFPNYSSELNVNALLLGDSALYLCASSQDLRGETQYFGPGTRLLVL.

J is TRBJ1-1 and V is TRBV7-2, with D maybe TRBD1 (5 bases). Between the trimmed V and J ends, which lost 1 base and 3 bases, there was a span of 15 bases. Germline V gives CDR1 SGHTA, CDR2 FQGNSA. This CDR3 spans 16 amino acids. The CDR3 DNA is TGTGCCAGCAGCTTAGATATGGGGCGGGCGGACACTGAAGCTTTCTTT. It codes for CASSLDMGRADTEAFF. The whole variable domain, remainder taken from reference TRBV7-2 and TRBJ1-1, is GAGVSQSPSNKVTEKGKDVELRCDPISGHTALYWYRQSLGQGLEFLIYFQGNSAPDKSGLPSDRFSAERTGGSVSTLTIQRTQQEDSAVYLCASSLDMGRADTEAFFGQGTRLTVV.

The CDR3 sequence: CASSMSSGGHNEQFF. The CDR3 DNA sequence: TGTGCCAGTAGTATGAGTAGCGGGGGTCACAATGAGCAGTTCTTC. The chain combines TRBV19 with TRBJ2-1, with 9 bases matching TRBD2. The CDR3 contains 15 residues. Germline V gives CDR1 LNHDA, CDR2 SQIVND (reference sequence). V shed 3 bases, J shed 5 bases, and the junction held 5 bases outside the gene matches.

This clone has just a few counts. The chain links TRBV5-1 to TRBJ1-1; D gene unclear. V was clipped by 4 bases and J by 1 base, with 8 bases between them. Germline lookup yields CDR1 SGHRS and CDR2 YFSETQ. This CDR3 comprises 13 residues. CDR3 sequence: CASSVSQNTEAFF. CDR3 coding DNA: TGCGCCAGCAGCGTGTCACAGAACACTGAAGCTTTCTTT.

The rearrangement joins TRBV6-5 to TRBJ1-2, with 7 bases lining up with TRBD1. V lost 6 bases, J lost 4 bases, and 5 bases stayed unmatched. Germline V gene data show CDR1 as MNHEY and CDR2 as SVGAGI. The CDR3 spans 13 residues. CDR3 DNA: TGTGCCAGCAGGCAACAGGGGAGCTATGGCTACACCTTC. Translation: CASRQQGSYGYTF.

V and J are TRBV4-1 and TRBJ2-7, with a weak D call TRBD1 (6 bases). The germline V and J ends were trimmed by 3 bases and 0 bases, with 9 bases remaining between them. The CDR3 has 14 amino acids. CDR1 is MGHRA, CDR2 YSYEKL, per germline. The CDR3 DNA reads TGCGCCAGCAGCCAGCGGACAGACTCCTACGAGCAGTACTTC. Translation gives CASSQRTDSYEQYF.

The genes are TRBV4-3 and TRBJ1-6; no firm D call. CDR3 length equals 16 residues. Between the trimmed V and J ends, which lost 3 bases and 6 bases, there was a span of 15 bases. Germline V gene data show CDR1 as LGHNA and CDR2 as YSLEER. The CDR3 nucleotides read TGCGCCAGCAGCCAGGCCCCGAAAGGGTCTAATTCACCCCTCCACTTT. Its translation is CASSQAPKGSNSPLHF.

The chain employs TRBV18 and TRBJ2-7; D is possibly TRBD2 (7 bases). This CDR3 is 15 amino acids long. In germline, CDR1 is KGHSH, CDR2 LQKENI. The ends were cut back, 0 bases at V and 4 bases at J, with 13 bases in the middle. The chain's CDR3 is CASSPPGGAQYEQYF. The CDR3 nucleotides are TGTGCCAGCTCACCACCGGGGGGGGCGCAGTACGAGCAGTACTTC.

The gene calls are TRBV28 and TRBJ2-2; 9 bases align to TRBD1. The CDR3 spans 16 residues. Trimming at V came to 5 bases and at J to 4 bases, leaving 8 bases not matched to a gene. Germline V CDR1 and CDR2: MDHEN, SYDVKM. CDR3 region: CASSPGDRVGTGELFF. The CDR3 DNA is TGTGCCAGCAGTCCCGGGGACAGGGTGGGCACCGGGGAGCTGTTTTTT. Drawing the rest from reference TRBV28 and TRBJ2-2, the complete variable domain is DVKVTQSSRYLVKRTGEKVFLECVQDMDHENMFWYRQDPGLGLRLIYFSYDVKMKEKGDIPEGYSVSREKKERFSLILESASTNQTSMYLCASSPGDRVGTGELFFGEGSRLTVL.

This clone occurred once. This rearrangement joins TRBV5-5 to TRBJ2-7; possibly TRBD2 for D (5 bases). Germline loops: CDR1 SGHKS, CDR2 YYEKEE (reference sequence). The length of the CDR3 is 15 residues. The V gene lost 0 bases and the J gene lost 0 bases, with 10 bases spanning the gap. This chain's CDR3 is CASSLGSGSSYEQYF. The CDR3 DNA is TGTGCCAGCAGCTTGGGGTCGGGAAGCTCCTACGAGCAGTACTTC.

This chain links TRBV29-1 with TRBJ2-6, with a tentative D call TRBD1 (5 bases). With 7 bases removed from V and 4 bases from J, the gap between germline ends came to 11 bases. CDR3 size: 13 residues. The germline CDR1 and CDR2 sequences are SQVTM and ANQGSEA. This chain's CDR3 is CSADSSGANVLTF. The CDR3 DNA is TGCAGCGCTGACAGCTCGGGGGCCAACGTCCTGACTTTC. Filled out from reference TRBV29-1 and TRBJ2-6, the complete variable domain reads SAVISQKPSRDICQRGTSLTIQCQVDSQVTMMFWYRQQPGQSLTLIATANQGSEATYESGFVIDKFPISRPNLTFSTLTVSNMSPEDSSIYLCSADSSGANVLTFGAGSRLTVL.

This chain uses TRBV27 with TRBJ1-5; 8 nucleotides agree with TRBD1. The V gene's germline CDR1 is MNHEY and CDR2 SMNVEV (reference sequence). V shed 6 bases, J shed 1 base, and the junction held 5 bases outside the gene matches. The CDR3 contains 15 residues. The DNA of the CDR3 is TGTGCCAGCAGGGACCGACAGGGGAGCAATCAGCCCCAGCATTTT. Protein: CASRDRQGSNQPQHF.

The CDR3 coding sequence is TGCGCCAGCAGCTCACGACAGCTCCTAGGTGGGACCCAGTACTTC. Its translation is CASSSRQLLGGTQYF. This rearrangement joins TRBV5-1 to TRBJ2-5, with D possibly matching TRBD1 (5 bases). Germline CDR1 and CDR2: SGHRS and YFSETQ. V was clipped by 3 bases and J by 7 bases, with 19 bases between them. The CDR3 contains 15 residues.

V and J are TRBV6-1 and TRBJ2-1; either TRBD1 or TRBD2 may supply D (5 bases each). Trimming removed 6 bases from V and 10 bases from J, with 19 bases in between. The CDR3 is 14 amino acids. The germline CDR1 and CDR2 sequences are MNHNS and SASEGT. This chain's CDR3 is CASSAPGTAGEQFF. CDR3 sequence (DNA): TGTGCCAGCAGCGCCCCGGGGACCGCTGGGGAGCAGTTCTTC.

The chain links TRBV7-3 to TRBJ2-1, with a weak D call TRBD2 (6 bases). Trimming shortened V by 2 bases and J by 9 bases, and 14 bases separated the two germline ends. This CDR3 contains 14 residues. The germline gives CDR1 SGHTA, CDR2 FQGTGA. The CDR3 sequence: CASSLRLAKGEQFF. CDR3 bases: TGTGCCAGCAGCTTACGCCTAGCGAAGGGTGAGCAGTTCTTC. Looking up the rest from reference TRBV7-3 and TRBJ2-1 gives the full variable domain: GAGVSQTPSNKVTEKGKYVELRCDPISGHTALYWYRQSLGQGPEFLIYFQGTGAADDSGLPNDRFFAVRPEGSVSTLKIQRTERGDSAVYLCASSLRLAKGEQFFGPGTRLTVL.

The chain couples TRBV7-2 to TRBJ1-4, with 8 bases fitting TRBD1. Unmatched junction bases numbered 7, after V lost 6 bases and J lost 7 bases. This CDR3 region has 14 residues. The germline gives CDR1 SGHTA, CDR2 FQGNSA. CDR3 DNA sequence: TGTGCCAGCAGATCCGGGACAGGCTTTGAAAAACTGTTTTTT. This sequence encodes CASRSGTGFEKLFF.

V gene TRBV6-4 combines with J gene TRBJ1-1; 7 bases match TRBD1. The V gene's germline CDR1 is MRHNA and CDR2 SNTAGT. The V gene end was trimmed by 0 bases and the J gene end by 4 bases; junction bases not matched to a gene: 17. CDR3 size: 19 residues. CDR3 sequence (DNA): TGTGCCAGCAGTGACTCGGGAGCGACCTCCGACAGGGCCTGCACTGAAGCTTTCTTT. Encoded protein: CASSDSGATSDRACTEAFF.

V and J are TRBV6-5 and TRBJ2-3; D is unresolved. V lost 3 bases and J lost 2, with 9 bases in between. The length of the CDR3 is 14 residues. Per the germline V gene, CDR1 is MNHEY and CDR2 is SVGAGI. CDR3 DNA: TGTGCCAGCAGTTATGGGCAGTACACAGATACGCAGTATTTT. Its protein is CASSYGQYTDTQYF.

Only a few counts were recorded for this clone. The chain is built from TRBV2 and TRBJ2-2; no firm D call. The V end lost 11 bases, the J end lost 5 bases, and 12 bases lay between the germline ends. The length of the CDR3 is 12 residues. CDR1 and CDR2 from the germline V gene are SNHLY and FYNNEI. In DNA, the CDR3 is TGTGCCGCGCGGAGATGGACCGGGGAGCTGTTTTTT. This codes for CAARRWTGELFF.

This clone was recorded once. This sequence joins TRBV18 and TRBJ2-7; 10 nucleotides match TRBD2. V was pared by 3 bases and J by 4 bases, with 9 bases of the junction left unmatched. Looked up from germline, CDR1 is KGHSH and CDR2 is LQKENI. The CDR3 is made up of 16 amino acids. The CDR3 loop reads CASSPQLAGASYEQYF. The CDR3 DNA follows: TGTGCCAGCTCACCGCAGCTAGCGGGAGCTAGTTACGAGCAGTACTTC.

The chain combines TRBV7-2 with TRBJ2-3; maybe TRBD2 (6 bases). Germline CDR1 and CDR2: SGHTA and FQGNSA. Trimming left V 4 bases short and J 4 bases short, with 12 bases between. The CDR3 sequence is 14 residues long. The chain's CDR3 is CASSSLGEADTQYF. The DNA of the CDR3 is TGTGCCAGCAGCTCACTTGGGGAGGCAGATACGCAGTATTTT.

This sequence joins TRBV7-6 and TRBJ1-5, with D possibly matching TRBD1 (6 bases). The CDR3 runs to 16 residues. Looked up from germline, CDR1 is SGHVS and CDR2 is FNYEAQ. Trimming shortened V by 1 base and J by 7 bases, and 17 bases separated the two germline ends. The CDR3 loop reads CASSLGGGLSSQPQHF. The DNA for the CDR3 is TGTGCCAGCAGCTTAGGCGGGGGCCTCAGTTCCCAGCCCCAGCATTTT.